The next 14 T cell receptor beta chains were all read from a single sample in a study of T cell responses to AZD1222 COVID-19 vaccine. The table came from immunoSEQ multiplex PCR; TCRdb's copy has only in-frame clones and leaves some out. Found here are 100,000 to 120,000 clones, 70% to 90% of them singletons; the top ten hold 2.5% to 3.5%. The source was peripheral blood, collected on day 0 of AZD1222 vaccination. These receptors were collected from an adult in good health.

This clone occurred once. This CDR3 reads CASSPALAGGTDTQYF. The CDR3 bases are TGTGCCAGCTCACCCGCCCTAGCGGGGGGCACAGATACGCAGTATTTT. V usage is TRBV18 and J usage is TRBJ2-3; TRBD2 matches at 10 bases. Germline CDR1 reads KGHSH; CDR2 reads LQKENI. Germline trimming cut 3 bases from V and 1 base from J; bases unmatched to any gene: 4. The CDR3 is 16 residues long.

The V call is TRBV24-1, the J call TRBJ1-5; weak D call: TRBD1 (5 bases). Germline V CDR1 and CDR2: KGHDR, SFDVKD. CDR3 length: 13 residues. V was clipped by 9 bases and J by 6 bases, with 14 bases between them. CDR3 sequence: CATGSQGGQPQHF. CDR3 coding DNA: TGTGCCACCGGGAGCCAGGGAGGTCAGCCCCAGCATTTT.

The V call is TRBV6-5, the J call TRBJ2-7, with D possibly matching TRBD2 (6 bases). Per the germline V gene, CDR1 is MNHEY and CDR2 is SVGAGI. The CDR3 runs to 12 residues. V gave up 6 bases and J gave up 7 bases, with 13 bases separating them. In nucleotides, the CDR3 is TGTGCCAGCAGGGAGGGTTCGCGGGAGCAGTACTTC. This translates into CASREGSREQYF.

The rearrangement uses TRBV28 and TRBJ2-7; 7 positions agree with TRBD2. The germline V gene has CDR1 MDHEN and CDR2 SYDVKM. There are 13 residues in the CDR3. V trimming: 3 bases; J trimming: 4 bases; junction bases outside the gene matches: 3. The DNA for the CDR3 is TGTGCCAGCAGTTTTGGGACTACTTACGAGCAGTACTTC. It translates to CASSFGTTYEQYF.

The gene calls are TRBV25-1 and TRBJ2-6; D call uncertain. Deletions cut 0 bases from V and 0 bases from J, with 9 bases between. In germline, CDR1 is MGHDK, CDR2 SYGVNS. The CDR3 sequence is 17 residues long. Here the CDR3 reads CASSEYRLGSGANVLTF. CDR3 coding DNA: TGTGCCAGCAGTGAATATCGCCTGGGCTCTGGGGCCAACGTCCTGACTTTC.

This chain uses TRBV28 with TRBJ2-4; TRBD1 agrees at 7 bases. This CDR3 has 19 amino acids. Trimming at V came to 5 bases and at J to 2 bases, leaving 18 bases not matched to a gene. Germline V gene data show CDR1 as MDHEN and CDR2 as SYDVKM. The CDR3: CASSPPPQTGAGPKNIQYF. CDR3 nucleotide sequence: TGTGCCAGCAGTCCTCCACCTCAAACAGGGGCAGGACCCAAAAACATTCAGTACTTC.

The chain joins TRBV6-2 or TRBV6-3 to TRBJ1-4; the D is unclear. In germline, CDR1 is MNHEY, CDR2 SVGEGT. The V end was cut by 2 bases, the J end by 6 bases, with 25 bases between. The CDR3 is 19 residues long. CDR3 sequence (DNA): TGTGCCAGCAGTTACCCATTGCACAAACGTCTCTTCGCTGATGAAAAACTGTTTTTT. As protein: CASSYPLHKRLFADEKLFF.

This chain connects TRBV7-3 to TRBJ2-1; the D gene is possibly TRBD1 (5 bases). Trimming shortened V by 2 bases and J by 10 bases, and 9 bases separated the two germline ends. The CDR3 has 12 amino acids. The V gene's germline CDR1 is SGHTA and CDR2 FQGTGA. For the CDR3, the DNA is TGTGCCAGCAGCTTAGGCAGGGAAGAGCAGTTCTTC. It codes for CASSLGREEQFF.

The chain links TRBV7-2 to TRBJ1-2; TRBD1 is a possible D gene (5 bases). V was pared by 5 bases and J by 4 bases, with 14 bases between. CDR1 is SGHTA, CDR2 FQGNSA, per germline. This CDR3 is built from 14 residues. The CDR3 protein is CASSLQVTGYGYTF. The CDR3 DNA reads as TGTGCCAGCAGCCTACAGGTTACGGGCTATGGCTACACCTTC. Variable domain in full (rest from reference TRBV7-2 and TRBJ1-2): GAGVSQSPSNKVTEKGKDVELRCDPISGHTALYWYRQSLGQGLEFLIYFQGNSAPDKSGLPSDRFSAERTGGSVSTLTIQRTQQEDSAVYLCASSLQVTGYGYTFGSGTRLTVV.

This chain links TRBV11-3 with TRBJ2-1; the D gene could be TRBD1 or TRBD2 (5 bases each). The CDR3 loop spans 13 amino acids. With 4 bases removed from V and 9 bases from J, the gap between germline ends came to 13 bases. The germline V gene has CDR1 SGHNT and CDR2 YENEEA. DNA of the CDR3: TGTGCCAGCAGCTCTAAGTTGGGGACTGAGCAGTTCTTC. This encodes CASSSKLGTEQFF.

The chain has TRBV11-2 and TRBJ2-3; D might be TRBD1 (5 bases). The germline CDR1 and CDR2 sequences are SGHAT and FQNNGV. The V gene lost 4 bases and the J gene lost 6 bases, with 17 bases spanning the gap. The CDR3 is made up of 15 amino acids. CDR3 amino acids: CASSYEGVSGDTQYF. In DNA form, the CDR3 reads TGTGCCAGCAGCTATGAAGGGGTTTCTGGCGATACGCAGTATTTT.

The chain links TRBV28 to TRBJ1-2, with D possibly matching TRBD1 (6 bases). Per germline, CDR1 MDHEN and CDR2 SYDVKM. Trimming shortened V by 3 bases and J by 4 bases, and 12 bases separated the two germline ends. The length of the CDR3 is 14 residues. CDR3 residues: CASSFQRGAYGYTF. Written as DNA, the CDR3 is TGTGCCAGCAGTTTTCAACGGGGGGCCTATGGCTACACCTTC.

The rearrangement links TRBV7-2 to TRBJ1-2; 7 bases are a match to TRBD1. The germline gives CDR1 SGHTA, CDR2 FQGNSA. J gave up 8 bases and V 0 bases, and 6 bases lay outside the gene matches. The CDR3 is 14 amino acids. The CDR3 protein is CASSLARGNGGYTF. CDR3 in DNA: TGTGCCAGCAGCTTAGCCAGGGGGAATGGCGGCTACACCTTC.

V gene TRBV9 combines with J gene TRBJ1-2; perhaps TRBD1 as D (6 bases). Trimming removed 0 bases from V and 8 bases from J, with 14 bases in between. Germline V gives CDR1 SGDLS, CDR2 YYNGEE. The CDR3 is made up of 14 amino acids. The CDR3 protein is CASSVGQGMSGYTF. The CDR3 DNA reads TGTGCCAGCAGCGTAGGCCAGGGGATGAGCGGCTACACCTTC.